This TCR beta chain was identified in a study of blood T cell repertoires in COVID-19. Trimming took 7 bases from V and 5 from J; bases not matched to a gene: 9. Germline V gene sequence: CDR1 KGHDR, CDR2 SFDVKD. The CDR3 length is 15 residues. Clones were sequenced by immunoSEQ multiplex PCR, and TCRdb holds only the in-frame ones, with some missing. The table records about 110,000 clones, over 75% of them present only once. V is TRBV24-1 and J is TRBJ1-5; 8 bases align to TRBD1. This clonotype was sampled from a woman in her forties or fifties with acute or convalescent COVID-19. The sequenced material came from peripheral blood. The CDR3 here is CATRDGQGIDQPQHF. The CDR3 coding sequence is TGTGCCACCAGAGACGGACAGGGAATTGATCAGCCCCAGCATTTT.